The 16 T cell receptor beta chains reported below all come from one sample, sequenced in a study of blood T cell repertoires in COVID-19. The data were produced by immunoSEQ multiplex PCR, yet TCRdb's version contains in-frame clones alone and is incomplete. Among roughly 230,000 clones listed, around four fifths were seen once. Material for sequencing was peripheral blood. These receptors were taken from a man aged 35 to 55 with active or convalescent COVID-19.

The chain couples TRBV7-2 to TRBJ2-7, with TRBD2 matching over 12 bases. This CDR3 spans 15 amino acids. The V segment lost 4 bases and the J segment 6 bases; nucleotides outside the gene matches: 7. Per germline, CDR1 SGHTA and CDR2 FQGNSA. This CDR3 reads CASSWSSGGAVEQYF. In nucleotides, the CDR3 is TGTGCCAGCAGCTGGTCTAGCGGGGGGGCAGTCGAGCAGTACTTC.

For the CDR3, the DNA is TGTGCCAGCAGCGCAAGGCAGGGTCTGGACACCGGGGAGCTGTTTTTT. Translation gives CASSARQGLDTGELFF. The chain recombines TRBV9 with TRBJ2-2; a weak D match, TRBD1 (5 bases). The CDR3 is 16 residues long. Germline assignment: CDR1 SGDLS and CDR2 YYNGEE. Trimming stripped 3 bases from V and 3 bases from J, with 15 bases between.

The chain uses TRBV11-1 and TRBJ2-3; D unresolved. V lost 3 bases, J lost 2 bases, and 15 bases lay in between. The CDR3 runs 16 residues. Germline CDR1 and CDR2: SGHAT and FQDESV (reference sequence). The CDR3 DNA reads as TGTGCCAGCAGCTTCGGATCCGGGTTCGACACAGATACGCAGTATTTT. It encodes CASSFGSGFDTDTQYF. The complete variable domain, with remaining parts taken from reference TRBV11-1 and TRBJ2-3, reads EAEVAQSPRYKITEKSQAVAFWCDPISGHATLYWYRQILGQGPELLVQFQDESVVDDSQLPKDRFSAERLKGVDSTLKIQPAELGDSAMYLCASSFGSGFDTDTQYFGPGTRLTVL.

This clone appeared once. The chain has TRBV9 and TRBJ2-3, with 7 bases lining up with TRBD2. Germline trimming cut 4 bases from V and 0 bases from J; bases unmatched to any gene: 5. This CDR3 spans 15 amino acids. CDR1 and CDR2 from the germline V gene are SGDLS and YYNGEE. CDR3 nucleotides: TGTGCCAGCAGCCTTGCGGGGGTTAGCACAGATACGCAGTATTTT. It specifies CASSLAGVSTDTQYF.

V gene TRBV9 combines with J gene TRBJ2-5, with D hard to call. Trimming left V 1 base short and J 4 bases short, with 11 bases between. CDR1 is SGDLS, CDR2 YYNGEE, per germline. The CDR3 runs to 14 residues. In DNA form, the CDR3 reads TGTGCCAGCAGCGTATCTGGCCCCCCAGAGACCCAGTACTTC. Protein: CASSVSGPPETQYF.

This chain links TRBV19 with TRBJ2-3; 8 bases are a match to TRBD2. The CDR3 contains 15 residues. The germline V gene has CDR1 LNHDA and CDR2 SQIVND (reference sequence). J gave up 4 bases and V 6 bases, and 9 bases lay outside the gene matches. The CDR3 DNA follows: TGTGCCAGTAGGACCGGCGGGGGGCGGGCAGATACGCAGTATTTT. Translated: CASRTGGGRADTQYF.

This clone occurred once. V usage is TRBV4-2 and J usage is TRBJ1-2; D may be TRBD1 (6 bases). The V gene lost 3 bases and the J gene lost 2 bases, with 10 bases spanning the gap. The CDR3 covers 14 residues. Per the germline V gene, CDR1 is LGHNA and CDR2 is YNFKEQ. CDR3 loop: CASSQGDRNYGYTF. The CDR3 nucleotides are TGTGCCAGCAGCCAGGGTGACAGGAACTATGGCTACACCTTC.

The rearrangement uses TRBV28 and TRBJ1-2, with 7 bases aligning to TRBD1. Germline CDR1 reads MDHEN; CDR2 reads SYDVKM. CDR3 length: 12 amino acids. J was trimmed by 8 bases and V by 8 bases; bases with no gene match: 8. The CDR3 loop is CASGKRQGGYTF. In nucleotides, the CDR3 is TGTGCCAGCGGAAAGAGACAGGGAGGCTACACCTTC.

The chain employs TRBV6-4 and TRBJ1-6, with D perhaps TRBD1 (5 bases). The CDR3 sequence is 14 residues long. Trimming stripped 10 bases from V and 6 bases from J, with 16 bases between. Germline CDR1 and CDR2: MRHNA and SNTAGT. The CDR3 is CATNGGIGNSPLHF. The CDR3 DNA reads TGTGCCACCAACGGGGGGATTGGTAATTCACCCCTCCACTTT.

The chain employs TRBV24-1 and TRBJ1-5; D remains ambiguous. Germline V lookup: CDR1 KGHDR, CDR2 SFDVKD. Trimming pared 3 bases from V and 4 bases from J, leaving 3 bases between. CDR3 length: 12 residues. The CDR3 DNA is TGTGCCACCAGTGATCATAATCAGCCCCAGCATTTT. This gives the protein CATSDHNQPQHF.

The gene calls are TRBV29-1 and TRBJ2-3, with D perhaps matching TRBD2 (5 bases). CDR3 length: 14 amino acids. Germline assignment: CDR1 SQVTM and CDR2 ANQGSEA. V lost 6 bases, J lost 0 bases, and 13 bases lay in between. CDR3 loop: CSVAGAASTDTQYF. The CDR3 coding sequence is TGCAGCGTGGCAGGAGCGGCCAGCACAGATACGCAGTATTTT.

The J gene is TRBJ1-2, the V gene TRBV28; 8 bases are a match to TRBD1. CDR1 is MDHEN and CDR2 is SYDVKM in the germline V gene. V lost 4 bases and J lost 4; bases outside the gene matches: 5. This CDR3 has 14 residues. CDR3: CASSSEDRVYGYTF. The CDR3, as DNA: TGTGCCAGCAGTTCGGAGGACAGGGTCTATGGCTACACCTTC.

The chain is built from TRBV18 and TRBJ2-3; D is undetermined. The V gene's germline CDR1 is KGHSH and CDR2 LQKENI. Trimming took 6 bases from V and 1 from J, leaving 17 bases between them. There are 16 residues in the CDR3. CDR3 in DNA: TGTGCCAGCTCTCCCAAAAGACACTCTGGCACAGATACGCAGTATTTT. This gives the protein CASSPKRHSGTDTQYF.

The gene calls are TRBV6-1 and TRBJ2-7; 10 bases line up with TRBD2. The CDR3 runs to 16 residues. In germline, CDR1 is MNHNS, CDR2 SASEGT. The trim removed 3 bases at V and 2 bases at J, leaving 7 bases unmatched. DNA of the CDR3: TGTGCCAGCAGTGAGGGCCTAGCGGGAGTTGCCTACGAGCAGTACTTC. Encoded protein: CASSEGLAGVAYEQYF.

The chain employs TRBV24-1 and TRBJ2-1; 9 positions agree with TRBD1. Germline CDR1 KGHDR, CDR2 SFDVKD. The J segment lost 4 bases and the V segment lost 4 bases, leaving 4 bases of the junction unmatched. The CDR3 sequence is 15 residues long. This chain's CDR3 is CATSDRGTGYNEQFF. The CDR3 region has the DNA TGTGCCACCAGTGACCGGGGGACAGGGTACAATGAGCAGTTCTTC.

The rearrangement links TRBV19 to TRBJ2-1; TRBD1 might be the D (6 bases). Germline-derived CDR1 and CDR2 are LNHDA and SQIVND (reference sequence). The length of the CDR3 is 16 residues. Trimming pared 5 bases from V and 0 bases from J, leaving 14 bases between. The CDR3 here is CASSPTDSSSYNEQFF. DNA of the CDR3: TGTGCCAGTAGTCCGACGGACAGCAGCTCCTACAATGAGCAGTTCTTC. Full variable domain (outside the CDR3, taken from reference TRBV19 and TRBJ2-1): DGGITQSPKYLFRKEGQNVTLSCEQNLNHDAMYWYRQDPGQGLRLIYYSQIVNDFQKGDIAEGYSVSREKKESFPLTVTSAQKNPTAFYLCASSPTDSSSYNEQFFGPGTRLTVL.